This T cell receptor (beta chain) came from a study of shared clonotypes between healthy human individuals. Germline-derived CDR1 and CDR2 are MNHEY and SMNVEV (reference sequence). Trimming took 1 base from V and 1 from J; bases not matched to a gene: 6. The CDR3 totals 16 residues. A remark on this clone: The antigen remains unidentified.

General study findings and limits: Blood alone was sampled, and tissue repertoires likely differ.

Method: immunoSEQ multiplex PCR; TCRdb's copy keeps in-frame clones and lacks some. The data hold hundreds of thousands of clones, with roughly 80% observed a single time. Sequencing was performed on PBMCs. The chain employs TRBV27 and TRBJ2-5, with 7 positions matching TRBD2. The receptor's source is a woman between 40 and 50 years old in good health. Some clones in this sample may be carry-over from other donors' samples. This chain's CDR3 is CASSLYAGDPQETQYF. The CDR3 coding sequence is TGTGCCAGCAGTTTATATGCGGGAGACCCCCAAGAGACCCAGTACTTC.